In its sample, the clone carrying this T cell receptor (beta chain) was seen a few times. Its target is unknown. Primers included in the PCR were 60 Vbeta and 13 Jbeta primers. The protocol was immunoSEQ multiplex PCR, while the TCRdb copy is restricted to in-frame clones and leaves out a portion. The sample contains more than 140,000 clones, about 79% of which appear only once. This record belongs to a study of cytomegalovirus exposure and HLA in healthy donors. Study conclusions and caveats: It has been reported that TCR beta sequences accurately predicted the HLA-A and HLA-B alleles of most subjects.

The length of the CDR3 is 15 residues. The V gene end was trimmed by 5 bases and the J gene end by 3 bases; junction bases not matched to a gene: 9. Germline V gene lookup returns CDR1 GTSNPN and CDR2 SVGIG (reference sequence). This receptor was taken from a male donor in good health and CMV-seronegative. V is TRBV30 and J is TRBJ1-1, with 10 bases identical to TRBD1. Sample: PBMCs. For the CDR3, the DNA is TGTGCCTGGGAAACGGGGACAGGGGCTTACACTGAAGCTTTCTTT. It yields the protein CAWETGTGAYTEAFF.